This TCR beta chain was documented in a study of T cell changes during pregnancy in multiple sclerosis (dated by TCRdb to between 2018 and 2021). Context from the whole study: Changes in the T cell repertoire over the course of pregnancy were examined in this study in women with multiple sclerosis.

About this clone itself: No cognate antigen has been identified for it. No base quality values were provided; no much bigger clone lies one nucleotide off.

Preparation of the library involved the immunoSEQ multiplex PCR assay. TCRdb obtained this table from immuneACCESS and retained in-frame rearrangements with V and J assigned. These tables miss some clones; where compared with another copy, unresolved V genes account for less than half of the shortfall, and the remainder is unexplained. Present in this sample are about 59,000 clones, around 93% of which were seen just once. The biggest ten clones account for 0.35% to 0.45% of the sample. There are 13 amino acids in the CDR3, from cysteine to phenylalanine inclusive. Only the CDR3 DNA is retained, 39 bases long and in frame from the first base. V lost 3 bases and J lost 5 bases; the stretch between them is 7 bases long. The CDR1 and CDR2 encoded by the germline V gene are SGHAT and FQNNGV.

In this chain, TRBV11-2 is recombined with TRBJ1-4; the D gene is perhaps TRBD1, from 6 matching bases. Material: CD4+ T cells from peripheral blood mononuclear cells, obtained before pregnancy. This TCR came from a female donor with multiple sclerosis, enrolled in a pregnancy study. The nucleotide sequence reads TGTGCCAGCAGCTTTGGACAGAATGAAAAACTGTTTTTT. Translated, this gives CASSFGQNEKLFF.